This TCR beta chain was observed in a study of T cells in tumors after PD-1 blockade. Turning to the study itself: No patient had prior checkpoint blockade, systemic immunosuppression, or radiotherapy within 4 weeks. Tumor samples yielded around 20-fold more depth than single-cell TCR sequencing.

The CDR3 extends over 16 amino acids. Germline CDR1 reads MNHEY; CDR2 reads SVGAGI. The V end was cut by 2 bases, the J end by 5 bases, with 18 bases between. This clone was seen a few times. As yet, its antigen is unknown. Assay used: immunoSEQ multiplex PCR; TCRdb lists only in-frame clones, some missing. Of 10,000 to 15,000 clones listed, roughly three fifths are singletons. General observations from the study: After therapy, most expanded exhausted CD8+ clones were absent pre-treatment, suggesting clonal replacement.

Template: tumor biopsy or peripheral blood genomic DNA, roughly 550-6,500 ng per sample. The sequence was collected from a human donor with cutaneous squamous cell carcinoma. Sequencing was performed on tumor tissue, taken before anti-PD-1 treatment. The genes are TRBV6-5 and TRBJ2-5; tentatively, D is TRBD1 (6 bases). The CDR3 coding sequence is TGTGCCAGCAGTTACGGGGACACCCACCAGTTGGAGACCCAGTACTTC. As protein: CASSYGDTHQLETQYF.